The 8 T cell receptor beta chains in this list originate from one sample, sequenced in a study of cytomegalovirus exposure and HLA in healthy donors. PCR employed 60 Vbeta and 13 Jbeta primers. Assay: immunoSEQ multiplex PCR; the TCRdb copy retains only in-frame clones and omits some. The sample totals 96,000 or so clones. Sequenced sample: PBMCs. The receptors here all came from a girl aged 10-17 years in good health and CMV-seropositive.

V usage is TRBV15 and J usage is TRBJ1-4; D is uncertain. CDR3 length: 13 amino acids. In germline, CDR1 is LNHNV, CDR2 YYDKDF (reference sequence). Trimming shortened V by 2 bases and J by 5 bases, and 6 bases separated the two germline ends. The CDR3 DNA reads TGTGCCACCAGCAGACGGAGGAATGAAAAACTGTTTTTT. Translating gives CATSRRRNEKLFF.

The rearrangement links TRBV5-1 to TRBJ2-5, with D possibly matching TRBD2 (6 bases). CDR1 and CDR2 from the germline V gene are SGHRS and YFSETQ. The V gene lost 0 bases and the J gene lost 3 bases, with 9 bases spanning the gap. The CDR3 totals 14 residues. CDR3: CASSLGRGKETQYF. The CDR3 DNA follows: TGCGCCAGCAGCTTGGGACGGGGGAAAGAGACCCAGTACTTC.

The chain couples TRBV6-5 to TRBJ1-2, with no clear D. Between the trimmed V and J ends, which lost 8 bases and 8 bases, there was a span of 15 bases. The CDR3 has 12 residues. Looked up from germline, CDR1 is MNHEY and CDR2 is SVGAGI. The CDR3 DNA sequence: TGTGCCAGCTCGAGGAAAAATGGGGGCTACACCTTC. This encodes CASSRKNGGYTF.

The J gene is TRBJ2-1, the V gene TRBV10-3, with TRBD1 as a possible D gene (7 bases). From germline, CDR1 is ENHRY and CDR2 SYGVKD. Between the trimmed V and J ends, which lost 5 bases and 5 bases, there was a span of 10 bases. The CDR3 is 13 amino acids. CDR3 in DNA: TGTGCCATCAGTCCAGGGGGGCACAATGAGCAGTTCTTC. This encodes CAISPGGHNEQFF.

This chain joins TRBV5-5 and TRBJ1-2, with D perhaps matching TRBD1 (6 bases). The CDR3 covers 14 residues. Trimming left V 6 bases short and J 4 bases short, with 16 bases between. Per the germline V gene, CDR1 is SGHKS and CDR2 is YYEKEE (reference sequence). This CDR3 reads CASNVWDNSYGYTF. CDR3 nucleotides: TGTGCCAGCAATGTATGGGACAACAGCTATGGCTACACCTTC.

The chain uses TRBV5-6 and TRBJ2-5; 7 bases match TRBD1. Germline values: CDR1 SGHDT, CDR2 YYEEEE. This CDR3 spans 14 amino acids. The V segment lost 2 bases and the J segment 2 bases; nucleotides outside the gene matches: 3. The CDR3: CASSLEDRQETQYF. CDR3 sequence (DNA): TGTGCCAGCAGCTTAGAGGACAGGCAAGAGACCCAGTACTTC.

The gene calls are TRBV14 and TRBJ1-6; 9 bases fit TRBD1. Germline V lookup: CDR1 SGHDN, CDR2 FVKESK. This CDR3 has 18 amino acids. With V trimmed by 2 bases and J by 5 bases, 10 bases remained unmatched. CDR3 sequence (DNA): TGTGCCAGCAGCCAAACGTATCTCGGGGACAGGGATAATTCACCCCTCCACTTT. It codes for CASSQTYLGDRDNSPLHF.

The chain is built from TRBV19 and TRBJ1-2; no firm D call. The CDR3 contains 13 residues. Germline lookup yields CDR1 LNHDA and CDR2 SQIVND (reference sequence). V was clipped by 6 bases and J by 4 bases, with 12 bases between them. The CDR3 DNA is TGTGCCAGTAGCCATGGCCCAACCTATGGCTACACCTTC. Translation gives CASSHGPTYGYTF. Full variable domain (outside the CDR3, taken from reference TRBV19 and TRBJ1-2): DGGITQSPKYLFRKEGQNVTLSCEQNLNHDAMYWYRQDPGQGLRLIYYSQIVNDFQKGDIAEGYSVSREKKESFPLTVTSAQKNPTAFYLCASSHGPTYGYTFGSGTRLTVV.